This T cell receptor (beta chain) stems from a study of PD-1 blockade in classical Hodgkin lymphoma. Brentuximab vedotin exposure varied among the patients, all of whom had relapsed after autologous stem cell transplantation. CDR1 and CDR2 from the germline V gene are SGHRS and YFSETQ. After removal of 2 bases from V and 5 bases from J, the junction contained 3 bases not matched to a gene. CDR3 length: 14 residues. Profiling relied on immunoSEQ multiplex PCR, and the TCRdb table lists in-frame clones only, not all of them. Here the sample spans some 150,000 clones, around 73% being singletons. The source material was peripheral blood mononuclear cells (PBMCs), sampled before the second cycle of nivolumab. The source of this sequence is a human donor with classical Hodgkin lymphoma. The chain employs TRBV5-1 and TRBJ1-4, with 7 bases identical to TRBD1. In DNA form, the CDR3 reads TGCGCCAGCAGCTTTGGGACAGTGAATGAAAAACTGTTTTTT. Encoded protein: CASSFGTVNEKLFF.